Following are 6 T cell receptor beta chains from one sample sequenced in a study of cytomegalovirus exposure and HLA in healthy donors. The PCR was carried out with 60 Vbeta primers and 13 Jbeta primers. Here immunoSEQ multiplex PCR was the method, and the copy in TCRdb shows in-frame clones only, minus some. This table has about 240,000 clones, around 80% appearing once. Source material: PBMCs. The origin of the receptors is a woman aged 55-75 years in good health and CMV-seropositive.

The table lists this clone with a count of one. CDR3 in DNA: TGTGCCAGCAGTCACCGGGACTACGAGCAGTACTTC. Translated: CASSHRDYEQYF. V gene TRBV27 combines with J gene TRBJ2-7, with a weak D call TRBD2 (5 bases). Germline V gives CDR1 MNHEY, CDR2 SMNVEV (reference sequence). V was trimmed by 5 bases and J by 3 bases, leaving 8 bases between them. The CDR3 extends over 12 amino acids.

The rearrangement links TRBV29-1 to TRBJ1-5; a weak D match, TRBD1 (5 bases). This CDR3 contains 13 residues. V was clipped by 4 bases and J by 2 bases, with 9 bases between them. Looked up from germline, CDR1 is SQVTM and CDR2 is ANQGSEA. CDR3 nucleotide sequence: TGCAGCGTTGGGGGGGACGGCAATCAGCCCCAGCATTTT. Its translation is CSVGGDGNQPQHF.

The chain recombines TRBV9 with TRBJ2-3; 9 bases map to TRBD2. Germline lookup yields CDR1 SGDLS and CDR2 YYNGEE. J was trimmed by 5 bases and V by 3 bases; bases with no gene match: 4. The CDR3 has 14 residues. The CDR3 sequence: CASSEAGGIDTQYF. The CDR3 DNA reads TGTGCCAGCAGCGAGGCGGGAGGGATAGATACGCAGTATTTT. Complete variable domain (other parts from reference TRBV9 and TRBJ2-3): DSGVTQTPKHLITATGQRVTLRCSPRSGDLSVYWYQQSLDQGLQFLIQYYNGEERAKGNILERFSAQQFPDLHSELNLSSLELGDSALYFCASSEAGGIDTQYFGPGTRLTVL.

This chain connects TRBV5-1 to TRBJ1-2; D possibly corresponds to TRBD1 (5 bases). The length of the CDR3 is 14 residues. Germline assignment: CDR1 SGHRS and CDR2 YFSETQ. Trimming stripped 3 bases from V and 5 bases from J, with 14 bases between. DNA of the CDR3: TGCGCCAGCAGCTGGGGGGACGGAACATATGGCTACACCTTC. Its translation is CASSWGDGTYGYTF.

The chain recombines TRBV15 with TRBJ1-5; D is unresolved. Germline CDR1 LNHNV, CDR2 YYDKDF (reference sequence). V was trimmed by 0 bases and J by 4 bases, leaving 4 bases between them. CDR3 length equals 13 residues. The CDR3 sequence is CATSRDINQPQHF. In DNA form, the CDR3 reads TGTGCCACCAGCAGAGACATTAATCAGCCCCAGCATTTT.

This clone appeared a single time. The rearrangement uses TRBV30 and TRBJ2-7, with D perhaps TRBD2 (5 bases). Germline assignment: CDR1 GTSNPN and CDR2 SVGIG (reference sequence). The CDR3 has 16 amino acids. With 0 bases removed from V and 0 bases from J, the gap between germline ends came to 15 bases. In nucleotides, the CDR3 is TGTGCCTGGAGTGTACGGAGCACGGGGAGCTCCTACGAGCAGTACTTC. Protein product: CAWSVRSTGSSYEQYF.